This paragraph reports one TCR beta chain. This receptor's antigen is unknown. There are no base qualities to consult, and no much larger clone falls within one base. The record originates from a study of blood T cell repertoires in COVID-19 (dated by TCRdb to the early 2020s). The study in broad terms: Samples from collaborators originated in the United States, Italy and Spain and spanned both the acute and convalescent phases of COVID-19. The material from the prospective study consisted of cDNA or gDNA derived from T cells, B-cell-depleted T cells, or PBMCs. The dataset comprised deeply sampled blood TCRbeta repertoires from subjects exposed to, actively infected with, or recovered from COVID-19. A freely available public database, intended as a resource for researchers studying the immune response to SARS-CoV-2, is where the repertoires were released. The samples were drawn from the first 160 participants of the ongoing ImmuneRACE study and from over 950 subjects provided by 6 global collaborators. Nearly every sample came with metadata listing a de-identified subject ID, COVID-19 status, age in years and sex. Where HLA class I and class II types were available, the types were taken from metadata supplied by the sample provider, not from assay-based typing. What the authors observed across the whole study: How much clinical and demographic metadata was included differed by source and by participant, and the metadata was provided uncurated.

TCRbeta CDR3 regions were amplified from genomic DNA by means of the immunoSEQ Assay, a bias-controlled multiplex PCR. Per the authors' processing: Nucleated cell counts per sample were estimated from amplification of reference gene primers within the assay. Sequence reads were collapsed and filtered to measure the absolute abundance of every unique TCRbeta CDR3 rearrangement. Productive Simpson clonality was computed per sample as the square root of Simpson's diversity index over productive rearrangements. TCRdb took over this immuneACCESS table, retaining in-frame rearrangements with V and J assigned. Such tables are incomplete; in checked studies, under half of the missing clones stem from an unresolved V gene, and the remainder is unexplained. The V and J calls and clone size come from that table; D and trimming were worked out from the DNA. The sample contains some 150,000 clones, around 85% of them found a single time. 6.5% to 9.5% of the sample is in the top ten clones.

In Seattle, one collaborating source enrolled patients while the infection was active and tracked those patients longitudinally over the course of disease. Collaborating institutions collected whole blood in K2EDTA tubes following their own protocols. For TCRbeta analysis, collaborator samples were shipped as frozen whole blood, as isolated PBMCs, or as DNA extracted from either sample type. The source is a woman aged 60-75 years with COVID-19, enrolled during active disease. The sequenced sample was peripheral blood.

CDR3 protein: CATPREGGGELFF. The sequence in DNA is TGTGCTACCCCGCGGGAGGGAGGCGGGGAGCTGTTTTTT. The rearrangement joined TRBV7-7 to TRBJ2-2, with TRBD2 matching 9 junction bases. The CDR3 goes from the cysteine to the phenylalanine over 13 residues. Of all the DNA, just the CDR3 is kept, 39 bases in frame from base 1. Reading the germline V gene (reference sequence) gives CDR1 SSHAT and CDR2 FNYEAQ. Extended through the reference TRBV7-7 and TRBJ2-2 proteins, this CDR3 yields the full variable domain: GAGVSQSPRYKVTKRGQDVTLRCDPISSHATLYWYQQALGQGPEFLTYFNYEAQPDKSGLPSDRFSAERPEGSISTLTIQRTEQRDSAMYRCATPREGGGELFFGEGSRLTVL.